A selection of T cell receptor beta chains follows, all from one sample in a study of blood T cell repertoires in COVID-19. Produced via immunoSEQ multiplex PCR; TCRdb's table is partial and in-frame only. The data hold about 410,000 clones, with around 91% observed a single time. The specimen sequenced was PBMCs or T cells enriched from blood (not recorded which). All receptors derive from a young man who had recovered from COVID-19. The CDR3 runs from the conserved cysteine through the conserved F or W. The order of the fields is V gene, J gene, D gene, CDR3 length, clone size, CDR3 DNA, CDR3 protein. A D gene is named only where the DNA matches it firmly. Some rows mark clone size as missing; the rest say once, few, many or name a class of expanded clone.

v_call: TRBV2; j_call: TRBJ1-6; d_call: NA; cdr3_length: 14; clone_size: NA; cdr3_nt: TGTGCCAGCAGCATAGGGACTCAGAATTCACCCCTCCACTTT; cdr3_aa: CASSIGTQNSPLHF
v_call: TRBV5-1; j_call: TRBJ2-5; d_call: TRBD2; cdr3_length: 18; clone_size: NA; cdr3_nt: TGCGCCAGCAGGGCTCAGTTATTAGCGGGGATCGGAGTAGAGACCCAGTACTTC; cdr3_aa: CASRAQLLAGIGVETQYF
v_call: TRBV7-3; j_call: TRBJ1-1; d_call: NA; cdr3_length: 14; clone_size: NA; cdr3_nt: TGTGCCAGCAGCCTAGGTGATTTGAACACTGAAGCTTTCTTT; cdr3_aa: CASSLGDLNTEAFF
v_call: TRBV20-1; j_call: TRBJ1-3; d_call: NA; cdr3_length: 11; clone_size: few; cdr3_nt: TGCAGTGCTCCTAATTTAAACACCATATATTTT; cdr3_aa: CSAPNLNTIYF
v_call: TRBV7-9; j_call: TRBJ2-7; d_call: NA; cdr3_length: 13; clone_size: NA; cdr3_nt: TGTGCCAGCAGCTTAACTTCGACCTACGAGCAGTACTTC; cdr3_aa: CASSLTSTYEQYF
v_call: TRBV7-8; j_call: TRBJ1-1; d_call: NA; cdr3_length: 15; clone_size: NA; cdr3_nt: TGTGCCAGCAGCTTAGAGGGGGGGGCTCGGACTGAAGCTTTCTTT; cdr3_aa: CASSLEGGARTEAFF
v_call: TRBV24-1; j_call: TRBJ1-1; d_call: NA; cdr3_length: 14; clone_size: NA; cdr3_nt: TGTGCCACCAGTGATCGATCTAAAAACACTGAAGCTTTCTTT; cdr3_aa: CATSDRSKNTEAFF
v_call: TRBV4-2; j_call: TRBJ1-5; d_call: NA; cdr3_length: 16; clone_size: NA; cdr3_nt: TGTGCCAGCAGCCAAGATTACGCGGGAGGCAATCAGCCCCAGCATTTT; cdr3_aa: CASSQDYAGGNQPQHF
v_call: TRBV7-8; j_call: TRBJ2-6; d_call: TRBD2; cdr3_length: 19; clone_size: few; cdr3_nt: TGTGCCAGCAGCTTAGGACGGACTAGCGGGATCTCTGGGGCCAACGTCCTGACTTTC; cdr3_aa: CASSLGRTSGISGANVLTF
v_call: TRBV2; j_call: TRBJ2-3; d_call: TRBD2; cdr3_length: 15; clone_size: NA; cdr3_nt: TGTGCCAGCAAAAGGCGCGGGAGATACACAGATACGCAGTATTTT; cdr3_aa: CASKRRGRYTDTQYF
v_call: TRBV7-9; j_call: TRBJ1-4; d_call: TRBD1; cdr3_length: 19; clone_size: NA; cdr3_nt: TGTGCCAGCAGCCGGGCACCCGGGACAGTAAACGGGGCTAATGAAAAACTGTTTTTT; cdr3_aa: CASSRAPGTVNGANEKLFF
v_call: TRBV2; j_call: TRBJ2-7; d_call: NA; cdr3_length: 12; clone_size: NA; cdr3_nt: TGTGCCAGCAGCGGGGGTTCGTACGAGCAGTACTTC; cdr3_aa: CASSGGSYEQYF
v_call: TRBV6-5; j_call: TRBJ1-4; d_call: TRBD1; cdr3_length: 14; clone_size: NA; cdr3_nt: TGTGCCAGCCGGACAGGGGGCGCAGGTGAAAAACTGTTTTTT; cdr3_aa: CASRTGGAGEKLFF
v_call: TRBV25-1; j_call: TRBJ1-6; d_call: TRBD1; cdr3_length: 15; clone_size: NA; cdr3_nt: TGTGCCAGCAGTGCAGGGGGACATAATAATTCACCCCTCCACTTT; cdr3_aa: CASSAGGHNNSPLHF
v_call: TRBV27; j_call: TRBJ1-6; d_call: NA; cdr3_length: 15; clone_size: NA; cdr3_nt: TGTGCCAGCAGTTTCGGGGGTTCATATAATTCACCCCTCCACTTT; cdr3_aa: CASSFGGSYNSPLHF
v_call: TRBV21-1; j_call: TRBJ1-1; d_call: NA; cdr3_length: 18; clone_size: NA; cdr3_nt: TGTGCCGGCAAGAGAACAGGGTCCCTTGGCGCCATGAACACTGAAGCTTTCTTT; cdr3_aa: CAGKRTGSLGAMNTEAFF
v_call: TRBV15; j_call: TRBJ2-1; d_call: NA; cdr3_length: 16; clone_size: NA; cdr3_nt: TGTGCCACCAGCACTTCTGTGGGGGCCGGCTACAATGAGCAGTTCTTC; cdr3_aa: CATSTSVGAGYNEQFF
v_call: TRBV11-3; j_call: TRBJ1-1; d_call: TRBD1; cdr3_length: 14; clone_size: NA; cdr3_nt: TGTGCCAGCAGCCTTCGAACCGGGACAGGGGTTGCTTTCTTT; cdr3_aa: CASSLRTGTGVAFF
v_call: TRBV30; j_call: TRBJ2-5; d_call: NA; cdr3_length: 14; clone_size: NA; cdr3_nt: TGTGCCTGGGAGCCGGGGAACCTCCAAGAGACCCAGTACTTC; cdr3_aa: CAWEPGNLQETQYF
v_call: TRBV14; j_call: TRBJ2-3; d_call: NA; cdr3_length: 13; clone_size: NA; cdr3_nt: TGTGCCAGCAGTTTAGCGGAGGGGGATACGCAGTATTTT; cdr3_aa: CASSLAEGDTQYF
v_call: TRBV24-1; j_call: TRBJ1-2; d_call: NA; cdr3_length: 17; clone_size: NA; cdr3_nt: TGTGCCACCAGAGAAAGGGGACTTTTCGACCCTACGGGAGGCTACACCTTC; cdr3_aa: CATRERGLFDPTGGYTF
v_call: TRBV27; j_call: TRBJ1-5; d_call: NA; cdr3_length: 15; clone_size: NA; cdr3_nt: TGTGCCAGCAGTTTTGTCGGGTCGGGCAATCAGCCCCAGCATTTT; cdr3_aa: CASSFVGSGNQPQHF
v_call: TRBV28; j_call: TRBJ1-2; d_call: TRBD1; cdr3_length: 14; clone_size: NA; cdr3_nt: TGTGCCAGCAGTTCCGGGACAGGCCAACGGGGCTACACCTTC; cdr3_aa: CASSSGTGQRGYTF
v_call: TRBV24-1; j_call: TRBJ2-7; d_call: NA; cdr3_length: 13; clone_size: NA; cdr3_nt: TGTGCCACCAGTGATATCATGAGCCACGAGCAGTACTTC; cdr3_aa: CATSDIMSHEQYF
v_call: TRBV11-3; j_call: TRBJ1-6; d_call: NA; cdr3_length: 14; clone_size: NA; cdr3_nt: TGTGCCAGCAGCTTAGCAGGGGTAAATTCACCCCTCCACTTT; cdr3_aa: CASSLAGVNSPLHF
v_call: TRBV7-6; j_call: TRBJ2-1; d_call: NA; cdr3_length: 14; clone_size: NA; cdr3_nt: TGTGCCAGCAGCCGTGGGCCGAGTTTCAATGAGCAGTTCTTC; cdr3_aa: CASSRGPSFNEQFF
v_call: TRBV4-1; j_call: TRBJ2-4; d_call: NA; cdr3_length: 18; clone_size: NA; cdr3_nt: TGCGCCAGCAGCCAGATTGGTCAAGCCCTAACGGCCAAAAACATTCAGTACTTC; cdr3_aa: CASSQIGQALTAKNIQYF
v_call: TRBV30; j_call: TRBJ2-1; d_call: NA; cdr3_length: 13; clone_size: NA; cdr3_nt: TGTGCCTGGAATACTGGGGTTGAGGGTGAGCAGTTCTTC; cdr3_aa: CAWNTGVEGEQFF
v_call: TRBV28; j_call: TRBJ1-4; d_call: NA; cdr3_length: 15; clone_size: NA; cdr3_nt: TGTGCCAGCAGTTTCTTGACAGGAACTAATGAAAAACTGTTTTTT; cdr3_aa: CASSFLTGTNEKLFF
v_call: TRBV19; j_call: TRBJ1-5; d_call: NA; cdr3_length: 15; clone_size: many; cdr3_nt: TGTGCCAGTAGTTTACCGGGATGGAGCAATCAGCCCCAGCATTTT; cdr3_aa: CASSLPGWSNQPQHF
v_call: TRBV30; j_call: TRBJ2-7; d_call: TRBD1; cdr3_length: 14; clone_size: NA; cdr3_nt: TGTGCCTGGGATCGGGGACAGCACTACTACGAGCAGTACTTC; cdr3_aa: CAWDRGQHYYEQYF
v_call: TRBV29-1; j_call: TRBJ1-2; d_call: NA; cdr3_length: 12; clone_size: NA; cdr3_nt: TGCAGCGTTGGAGGAAACCACTATGGCTACACCTTC; cdr3_aa: CSVGGNHYGYTF
v_call: TRBV2; j_call: TRBJ2-3; d_call: TRBD1; cdr3_length: 14; clone_size: once; cdr3_nt: TGTGCCAGCAGTCCGGACAGGGAAGTAGATACGCAGTATTTT; cdr3_aa: CASSPDREVDTQYF
v_call: TRBV11-2; j_call: TRBJ2-5; d_call: NA; cdr3_length: 14; clone_size: NA; cdr3_nt: TGTGCCAGCAGCAGGGAAGGGGTCGGGGAGACCCAGTACTTC; cdr3_aa: CASSREGVGETQYF
v_call: TRBV18; j_call: TRBJ1-2; d_call: TRBD1; cdr3_length: 17; clone_size: NA; cdr3_nt: TGTGCCAGCTCACCAGACAGGGGTTCCCTATCCAACTATGGCTACACCTTC; cdr3_aa: CASSPDRGSLSNYGYTF
v_call: TRBV7-9; j_call: TRBJ2-3; d_call: TRBD2; cdr3_length: 14; clone_size: NA; cdr3_nt: TGTGCCAGCAGGATAAGCGGGGCAGCAGATACGCAGTATTTT; cdr3_aa: CASRISGAADTQYF
v_call: TRBV14; j_call: TRBJ1-1; d_call: NA; cdr3_length: 18; clone_size: NA; cdr3_nt: TGTGCCAGCAGCCAAGATCTGGAGGTATCACAAATGAACACTGAAGCTTTCTTT; cdr3_aa: CASSQDLEVSQMNTEAFF
v_call: TRBV7-2; j_call: TRBJ2-1; d_call: TRBD2; cdr3_length: 14; clone_size: NA; cdr3_nt: TGTGCCAGCAGCGTTAGCGGGAGGGCCGGTGAGCAGTTCTTC; cdr3_aa: CASSVSGRAGEQFF
v_call: TRBV7-9; j_call: TRBJ1-1; d_call: TRBD1; cdr3_length: 13; clone_size: NA; cdr3_nt: TGTGCCAGCAGCTTAGGGACAGGCCTTGAAGCTTTCTTT; cdr3_aa: CASSLGTGLEAFF
v_call: TRBV15; j_call: TRBJ1-1; d_call: TRBD1; cdr3_length: 17; clone_size: few; cdr3_nt: TGTGCCACCAGCTCCGTCCGGGACAGGGGTAGGGACACTGAAGCTTTCTTT; cdr3_aa: CATSSVRDRGRDTEAFF
v_call: TRBV5-1; j_call: TRBJ2-2; d_call: TRBD1; cdr3_length: 15; clone_size: NA; cdr3_nt: TGCGCCAGCAGCTTGGGGACAGGGAACACCGGGGAGCTGTTTTTT; cdr3_aa: CASSLGTGNTGELFF
v_call: TRBV29-1; j_call: TRBJ2-5; d_call: NA; cdr3_length: 15; clone_size: NA; cdr3_nt: TGCAGCGTTGGGGGGACTGCCGGGTTACGGGAGACCCAGTACTTC; cdr3_aa: CSVGGTAGLRETQYF
v_call: TRBV19; j_call: TRBJ1-6; d_call: NA; cdr3_length: 15; clone_size: NA; cdr3_nt: TGTGCCAGTAGTATAGGGAGGACCGGGGATTCACCCCTCCACTTT; cdr3_aa: CASSIGRTGDSPLHF
v_call: TRBV7-2; j_call: TRBJ1-6; d_call: NA; cdr3_length: 15; clone_size: NA; cdr3_nt: TGTGCCAGCAGCTTACCCGGGGGCTATAATTCACCCCTCCACTTT; cdr3_aa: CASSLPGGYNSPLHF
v_call: TRBV3-1/TRBV3-2; j_call: TRBJ1-3; d_call: TRBD1; cdr3_length: 19; clone_size: NA; cdr3_nt: TGTGCCAGCAGCCAACTCAGACTCCGGGACAGGGGGCTTGGAAACACCATATATTTT; cdr3_aa: CASSQLRLRDRGLGNTIYF
v_call: TRBV7-8; j_call: TRBJ2-7; d_call: TRBD1; cdr3_length: 15; clone_size: NA; cdr3_nt: TGTGCCAGCAGCTTAGCGGACAGGGGCCCCTACGAGCAGTACTTC; cdr3_aa: CASSLADRGPYEQYF
v_call: TRBV11-2; j_call: TRBJ2-7; d_call: NA; cdr3_length: 15; clone_size: NA; cdr3_nt: TGTGCCAGCAGCCCCGACAGCCCCTACTCCTACGAGCAGTACTTC; cdr3_aa: CASSPDSPYSYEQYF
v_call: TRBV7-3; j_call: TRBJ2-1; d_call: NA; cdr3_length: 11; clone_size: NA; cdr3_nt: TGTGCCAGCAGCAGAGGCGGTGAGCAGTTCTTC; cdr3_aa: CASSRGGEQFF
v_call: TRBV2; j_call: TRBJ1-2; d_call: NA; cdr3_length: 15; clone_size: NA; cdr3_nt: TGTGCCAGCAGTGAGGATTTTACTACTTTCTATGGCTACACCTTC; cdr3_aa: CASSEDFTTFYGYTF
v_call: TRBV2; j_call: TRBJ1-2; d_call: TRBD1; cdr3_length: 17; clone_size: NA; cdr3_nt: TGTGCCAGCAGTGAAGTGGTTAGGACAGGGGTGAACTATGGCTACACCTTC; cdr3_aa: CASSEVVRTGVNYGYTF
v_call: TRBV3-1/TRBV3-2; j_call: TRBJ1-6; d_call: NA; cdr3_length: 15; clone_size: NA; cdr3_nt: TGTGCCAGCAGCCCCCTTTGGGGAGGGAATTCACCCCTCCACTTT; cdr3_aa: CASSPLWGGNSPLHF
v_call: TRBV5-4; j_call: TRBJ2-7; d_call: TRBD2; cdr3_length: 17; clone_size: NA; cdr3_nt: TGTGCCAGCAGCAAGACTAGCGGGAGCTCAGACTCCTACGAGCAGTACTTC; cdr3_aa: CASSKTSGSSDSYEQYF
v_call: TRBV7-6; j_call: TRBJ1-4; d_call: NA; cdr3_length: 12; clone_size: NA; cdr3_nt: TGTGCCAGCAGCTTATTAGGGGGAGAACTGTTTTTT; cdr3_aa: CASSLLGGELFF
v_call: TRBV9; j_call: TRBJ2-1; d_call: TRBD2; cdr3_length: 16; clone_size: NA; cdr3_nt: TGTGCCAGCACCAAAGGGGTACTAGCGCGAAACAATGAGCAGTTCTTC; cdr3_aa: CASTKGVLARNNEQFF
v_call: TRBV5-3; j_call: TRBJ2-3; d_call: TRBD2; cdr3_length: 16; clone_size: NA; cdr3_nt: TGTGCCAGAAGCTTGGGGACTAGCGGGAGCACAGATACGCAGTATTTT; cdr3_aa: CARSLGTSGSTDTQYF
v_call: TRBV27; j_call: TRBJ1-6; d_call: NA; cdr3_length: 14; clone_size: NA; cdr3_nt: TGTGCCAGCAGTTTGGGGGGGATCAATTCACCCCTCCACTTT; cdr3_aa: CASSLGGINSPLHF
v_call: TRBV25-1; j_call: TRBJ2-7; d_call: NA; cdr3_length: 13; clone_size: NA; cdr3_nt: TGTGCCAGCTCCGGACAGTCTTACTACGAGCAGTACTTC; cdr3_aa: CASSGQSYYEQYF
v_call: TRBV2; j_call: TRBJ1-2; d_call: NA; cdr3_length: 15; clone_size: few; cdr3_nt: TGTGCCAGCACTCCAAGACACGACGCTAACTATGGCTACACCTTC; cdr3_aa: CASTPRHDANYGYTF
v_call: TRBV11-3; j_call: TRBJ2-4; d_call: NA; cdr3_length: 15; clone_size: NA; cdr3_nt: TGTGCCAGCAGCTTAGGCCCTGGCGCCAAAAACATTCAGTACTTC; cdr3_aa: CASSLGPGAKNIQYF
v_call: TRBV3-1/TRBV3-2; j_call: TRBJ1-3; d_call: NA; cdr3_length: 14; clone_size: NA; cdr3_nt: TGTGCCAGCAGCCAGATGGGGGGAGGAAACACCATATATTTT; cdr3_aa: CASSQMGGGNTIYF